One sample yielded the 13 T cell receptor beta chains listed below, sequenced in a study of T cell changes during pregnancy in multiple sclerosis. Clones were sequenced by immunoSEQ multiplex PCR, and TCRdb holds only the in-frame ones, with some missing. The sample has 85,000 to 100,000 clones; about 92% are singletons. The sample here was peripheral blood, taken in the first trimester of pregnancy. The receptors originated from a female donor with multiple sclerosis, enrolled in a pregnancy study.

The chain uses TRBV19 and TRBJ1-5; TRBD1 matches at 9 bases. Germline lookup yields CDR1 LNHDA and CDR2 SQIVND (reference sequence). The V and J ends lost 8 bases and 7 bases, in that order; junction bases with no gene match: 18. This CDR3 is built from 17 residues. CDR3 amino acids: CASAKEGAGQGNQPQHF. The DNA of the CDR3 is TGTGCCAGTGCTAAGGAAGGGGCGGGACAGGGAAACCAGCCCCAGCATTTT.

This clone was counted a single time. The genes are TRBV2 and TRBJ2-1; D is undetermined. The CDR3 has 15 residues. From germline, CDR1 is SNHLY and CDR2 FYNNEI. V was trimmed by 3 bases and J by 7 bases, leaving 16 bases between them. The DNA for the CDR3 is TGTGCCAGCAGTGATCTAGGTGTCCTCGTTAATGAGCAGTTCTTC. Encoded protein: CASSDLGVLVNEQFF.

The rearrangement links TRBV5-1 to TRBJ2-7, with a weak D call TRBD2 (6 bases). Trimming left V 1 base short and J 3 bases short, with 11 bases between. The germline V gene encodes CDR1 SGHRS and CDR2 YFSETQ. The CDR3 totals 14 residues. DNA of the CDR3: TGCGCCAGCAGCTTGTATGGGGGAGGCTACGAGCAGTACTTC. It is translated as CASSLYGGGYEQYF.

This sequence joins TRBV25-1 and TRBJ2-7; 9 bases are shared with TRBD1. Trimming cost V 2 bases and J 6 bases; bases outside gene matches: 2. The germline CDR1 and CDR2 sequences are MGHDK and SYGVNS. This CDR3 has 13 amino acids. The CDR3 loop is CASSEPTGGEQYF. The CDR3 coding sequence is TGTGCCAGCAGTGAACCGACAGGGGGCGAGCAGTACTTC.

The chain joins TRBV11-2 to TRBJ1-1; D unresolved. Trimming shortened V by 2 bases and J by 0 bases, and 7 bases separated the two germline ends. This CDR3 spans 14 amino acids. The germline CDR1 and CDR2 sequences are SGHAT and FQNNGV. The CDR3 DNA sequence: TGTGCCAGCAGCTTACCCCCCATGAACACTGAAGCTTTCTTT. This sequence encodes CASSLPPMNTEAFF.

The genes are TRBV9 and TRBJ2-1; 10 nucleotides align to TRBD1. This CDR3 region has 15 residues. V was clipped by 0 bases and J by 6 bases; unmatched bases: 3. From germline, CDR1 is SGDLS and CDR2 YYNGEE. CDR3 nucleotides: TGTGCCAGCAGCGTAGAGGGACAGGGGCCCAATGAGCAGTTCTTC. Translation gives CASSVEGQGPNEQFF.

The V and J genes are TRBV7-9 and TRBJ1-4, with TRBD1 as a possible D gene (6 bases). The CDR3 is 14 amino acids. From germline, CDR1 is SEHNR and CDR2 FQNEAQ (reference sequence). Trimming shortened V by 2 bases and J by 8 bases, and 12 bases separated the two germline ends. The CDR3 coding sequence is TGTGCCAGCAGCTTACCAGGGGAGGGGGAAAAACTGTTTTTT. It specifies CASSLPGEGEKLFF. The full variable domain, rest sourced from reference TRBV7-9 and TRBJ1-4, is DTGVSQNPRHKITKRGQNVTFRCDPISEHNRLYWYRQTLGQGPEFLTYFQNEAQLEKSRLLSDRFSAERPKGSFSTLEIQRTEQGDSAMYLCASSLPGEGEKLFFGSGTQLSVL.

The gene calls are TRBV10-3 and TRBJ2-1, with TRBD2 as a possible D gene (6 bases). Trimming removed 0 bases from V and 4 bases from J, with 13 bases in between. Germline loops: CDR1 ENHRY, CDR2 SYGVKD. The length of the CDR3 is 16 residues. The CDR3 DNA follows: TGTGCCATCAGTGAGTCAGGACGGGAGATTTACAATGAGCAGTTCTTC. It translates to CAISESGREIYNEQFF.

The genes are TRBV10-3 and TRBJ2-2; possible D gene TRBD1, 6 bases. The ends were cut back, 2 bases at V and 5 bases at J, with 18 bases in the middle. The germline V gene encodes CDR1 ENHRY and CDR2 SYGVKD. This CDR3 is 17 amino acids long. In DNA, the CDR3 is TGTGCCATCAGTGAGGATGGCAGGGGAATAGGAACCGGGGAGCTGTTTTTT. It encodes CAISEDGRGIGTGELFF.

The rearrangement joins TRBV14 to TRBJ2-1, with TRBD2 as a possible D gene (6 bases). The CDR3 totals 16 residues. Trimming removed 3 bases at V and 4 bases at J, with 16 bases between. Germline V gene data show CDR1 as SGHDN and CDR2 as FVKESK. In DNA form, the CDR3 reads TGTGCCAGCAGCCACGGCTCCGTAGCGGTGTACAATGAGCAGTTCTTC. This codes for CASSHGSVAVYNEQFF.

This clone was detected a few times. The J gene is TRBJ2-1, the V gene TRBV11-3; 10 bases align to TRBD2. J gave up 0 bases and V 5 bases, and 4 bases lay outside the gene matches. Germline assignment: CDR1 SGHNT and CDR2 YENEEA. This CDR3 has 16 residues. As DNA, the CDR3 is TGTGCCAGCAGCCCACGGACTAGCGGCTCCTACAATGAGCAGTTCTTC. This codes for CASSPRTSGSYNEQFF.

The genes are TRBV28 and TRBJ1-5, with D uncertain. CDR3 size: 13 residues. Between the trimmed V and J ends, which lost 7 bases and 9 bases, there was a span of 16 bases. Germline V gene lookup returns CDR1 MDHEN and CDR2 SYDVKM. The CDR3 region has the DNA TGTGCCAGCAAAGGTGGAGGGAACGGGCCCCAGCATTTT. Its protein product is CASKGGGNGPQHF.

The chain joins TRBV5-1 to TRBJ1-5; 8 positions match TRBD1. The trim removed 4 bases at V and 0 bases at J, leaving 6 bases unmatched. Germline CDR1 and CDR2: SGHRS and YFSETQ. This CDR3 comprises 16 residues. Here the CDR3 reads CASSAGTGDSNQPQHF. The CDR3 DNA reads TGCGCCAGCAGCGCTGGGACAGGAGATAGCAATCAGCCCCAGCATTTT.